This record concerns one T cell receptor beta chain sequence. Antigen: not known. Per the germline V gene, CDR1 is SGHTA and CDR2 is FQGNSA. This CDR3 comprises 14 residues. V was pared by 5 bases and J by 0 bases, with 9 bases between. These data originate in a study of T cells in Graves' hyperthyroidism and ophthalmopathy. Study-wide points: Blood also carried most thyroid clonotypes expanded above 0.001. Ophthalmopathy was identified by the model a median 6.5 months ahead of onset. Ophthalmopathy cases were set apart from stable hyperthyroidism by a 13 V-J model.

RNA transcripts gave rise to amplified TCR beta CDR3 regions. The TCR CDR3 was amplified in a first-round RT-PCR using the HTBI primer set. TCRdb reprocessed the multiplex PCR reads with MiXCR, giving one entry per CDR3 protein. Seen here are about 520,000 distinct CDR3 sequences, approximately 25% observed once, and the top ten hold 10% to 12%. The rearrangement uses TRBV7-2 and TRBJ2-3; D uncertain. The sequencing input was blood. The receptor comes from a woman aged 25 to 39 with Graves' ophthalmopathy. Written as DNA, the CDR3 is TGTGCCAGCAGCCGACTGGTGAGCACAGATACGCAGTATTTT. As protein: CASSRLVSTDTQYF.